This is a list of T cell receptor beta chains from one sample in a study of CD8 T cells in ankylosing spondylitis. TCRdb fed the 5' RACE reads into MiXCR, producing one record per CDR3 protein. The sample yields 230,000 or so distinct CDR3 sequences, about 20% seen once. Source material: blood, either unsorted or a sorted T cell fraction (not recorded which). Receptor source: a male donor with ankylosing spondylitis or in good health (not recorded which). CDR3s include the opening cysteine and the closing phenylalanine or tryptophan. The D gene is left open where the match is weak. Rows give clone size only sometimes, using once, few, many, or a class for an expanded clone.

D gene: -
J gene: TRBJ2-2
clone size: -
V gene: TRBV5-1
CDR3 DNA: TGCGCCAGCACAGGGGATACGAACACCGGGGAGCTGTTTTTT
CDR3 protein: CASTGDTNTGELFF

D gene: TRBD2
J gene: TRBJ2-3
clone size: once
V gene: TRBV12-3/TRBV12-4
CDR3 DNA: TGTGCCTTCAGTTTTGCTGGGACTAGCGGGAGTCGCACAGATACGCAGTATTTT
CDR3 protein: CAFSFAGTSGSRTDTQYF

D gene: -
J gene: TRBJ2-1
clone size: -
V gene: TRBV4-1
CDR3 DNA: TGCGCCAGCAGCCAAGCTTCCGGGATCTACAATGAGCAGTTCTTC
CDR3 protein: CASSQASGIYNEQFF

D gene: -
J gene: TRBJ2-5
clone size: -
V gene: TRBV3-1
CDR3 DNA: TGTGCCAGCAGCCACCTCGGGGACGTGAAGACCCAGTACTTC
CDR3 protein: CASSHLGDVKTQYF

D gene: -
J gene: TRBJ1-1
clone size: once
V gene: TRBV12-3/TRBV12-4
CDR3 DNA: TGTGCCAGCAGCCCTTTAAACACTGAAGCTTTCTTT
CDR3 protein: CASSPLNTEAFF

D gene: -
J gene: TRBJ2-5
clone size: -
V gene: TRBV29-1
CDR3 DNA: TGCAGCGTTGAAGAGGCTGGGAGCGGGGAGACCCAGTACTTC
CDR3 protein: CSVEEAGSGETQYF

D gene: TRBD2
J gene: TRBJ2-7
clone size: few
V gene: TRBV12-3/TRBV12-4
CDR3 DNA: TGTGCCAGCAGTTTCCCCTCTAGCGGCGCTACGTGGGAGCAGTACTTC
CDR3 protein: CASSFPSSGATWEQYF

D gene: -
J gene: TRBJ2-1
clone size: -
V gene: TRBV20-1
CDR3 DNA: TGCAGTGCTAGACCACTAACCTACAATGAGCAGTTCTTC
CDR3 protein: CSARPLTYNEQFF

D gene: -
J gene: TRBJ2-5
clone size: -
V gene: TRBV29-1
CDR3 DNA: TGCAGCGTGGCCACAGAGACCCAGTACTTC
CDR3 protein: CSVATETQYF

D gene: TRBD2
J gene: TRBJ2-3
clone size: -
V gene: TRBV11-1
CDR3 DNA: TGTGCCAGCAGCTCCCTACTAGCGACTTCCCAGAGGGCTACAGATACGCAGTATTTT
CDR3 protein: CASSSLLATSQRATDTQYF

D gene: TRBD1
J gene: TRBJ2-5
clone size: -
V gene: TRBV29-1
CDR3 DNA: TGCAGCCACTCCTCAGGGGGAGAGACCCAGTACTTC
CDR3 protein: CSHSSGGETQYF

D gene: -
J gene: TRBJ2-3
clone size: -
V gene: TRBV10-3
CDR3 DNA: TGTGCCATCAGTGAGTCGGAGCAGTCCACAGATACGCAGTATTTT
CDR3 protein: CAISESEQSTDTQYF

D gene: TRBD2
J gene: TRBJ2-1
clone size: few
V gene: TRBV9
CDR3 DNA: TGTGCCAGCAGCACCCCTAGCGGGGATTACAATGAGCAGTTCTTC
CDR3 protein: CASSTPSGDYNEQFF

D gene: TRBD1
J gene: TRBJ2-7
clone size: few
V gene: TRBV4-1
CDR3 DNA: TGCGCCAGCAGCCATACGGGCAGGGGGTTCTCCGAGCAGTACTTC
CDR3 protein: CASSHTGRGFSEQYF

D gene: -
J gene: TRBJ1-5
clone size: few
V gene: TRBV3-1
CDR3 DNA: TGTGCCAGCAGCCCCAGACAGAACAATCAGCCCCAGCATTTT
CDR3 protein: CASSPRQNNQPQHF

D gene: TRBD1
J gene: TRBJ2-3
clone size: few
V gene: TRBV29-1
CDR3 DNA: TGCAGCGCCGACAGGGGACGGACAGATACGCAGTATTTT
CDR3 protein: CSADRGRTDTQYF

D gene: TRBD2
J gene: TRBJ2-1
clone size: many
V gene: TRBV7-8
CDR3 DNA: TGTGCCAGCAGCTCGCAAATTATAGCGGGAATCAGACCCGGTGAGCAGTTCTTC
CDR3 protein: CASSSQIIAGIRPGEQFF